This T cell receptor (beta chain) is from a study of circulating and synovial CD4+ cells in juvenile arthritis. Broader study findings: Circulating pathogenic-like lymphocytes shared a substantially higher fraction of CDR3 sequences with synovium than bulk blood. Overlap with synovium rose as more T cells were sequenced. Circulating pathogenic-like and bulk T cells looked alike by Vbeta family usage.

The germline V and J ends were trimmed by 0 bases and 3 bases, with 10 bases remaining between them. The CDR3 extends over 15 amino acids. Germline V gives CDR1 SGHNT, CDR2 YYREEE (reference sequence). As to this clone: Its specificity is not known.

Patients with active juvenile idiopathic arthritis donated these samples. Produced via immunoSEQ multiplex PCR; TCRdb's table is partial and in-frame only. The sample has about 34,000 clones, 95% to 96% seen once. The source material was CD4+ T cells from blood. This TCR was recovered from a human donor with juvenile idiopathic arthritis. The rearrangement links TRBV5-4 to TRBJ2-1; a possible D gene is TRBD2 (7 bases). CDR3 in DNA: TGTGCCAGCAGCTTGGGGGGGGGCCACTACAATGAGCAGTTCTTC. This sequence encodes CASSLGGGHYNEQFF.